This TCR beta chain was identified in a study of early T cells in non-severe SARS-CoV-2 infection (dated by TCRdb to about 2021). A note on the overall study: Bulk RNA from unsorted whole blood was used for TCR sequencing, so alpha and beta chains could not be paired.

The research as a whole found: VDJdb matching was skewed toward anti-spike CD8 responses and likely underestimated virus-specific expansions by missing private and CD4 specificities.

This was a case-control study nested in a cohort of healthcare workers in London, UK, who had nasopharyngeal swab PCR tests and blood samples taken every week. Between 23 and 31 March 2020, the week of the UK lockdown, healthcare workers were enrolled and then followed up weekly for as long as 16 weeks. The library relied on 5' RACE. Sequencing took place on a NextSeq 500. To correct for sequencing error and PCR bias, the TCR library protocol tagged individual cDNA molecules with unique molecular identifiers. Both TCR alpha and beta chains were sequenced, and tight co-correlation was observed between alpha and beta sequence abundances in each sample. The published analysis was carried out like this. Decombinator V4 was used to annotate the V gene, J gene and CDR3 of the TCR sequences. TCRs were defined as expanded if a significant change between any two time points was detected under a Poisson model with p below 0.0001. TCR abundances were normalised to the total number of TCRs sequenced per sample and expressed as counts per million. TRAV1-2 paired with TRAJ12, TRAJ20 or TRAJ33 defined MAIT TCRs, while TRAV10 paired with TRAJ18 defined iNKT TCRs. VDJdb, accessed on 1 November 2021, was searched for TCRs annotated for CMV, EBV and SARS-CoV-2, and TCRs annotated for more than one antigen were excluded. TCRdb itself trimmed the public reads at Q25 with fastp, ran MiXCR and retained productive beta chains. All rows with the same CDR3 protein become a single entry with the most common DNA and genes. These V and J calls are TCRdb output, not the study's own analysis. This sample lists about 19,000 distinct CDR3 sequences; less than 5% were detected once. The top ten constitute about 7% of the sample.

The CDR3 starts with the cysteine, ends with the phenylalanine, and has 15 residues. Only the CDR3 DNA is retained, 45 bases long and in frame from the first base. Sequences SGHTA (CDR1) and FQGNSA (CDR2) are obtained from the germline V gene. At the junction V is shortened by 1 base and J by 15 bases, with 22 bases in between. This clonotype was seen repeatedly, ten times or more. It lacks a known antigen. It has no much larger one-base neighbor in the sample; base qualities were not kept. The source material was whole blood. The TCR sequence derives from an adult who was a healthcare worker with PCR-confirmed SARS-CoV-2 infection or an uninfected control (not recorded which). Recombination connected TRBV7-2 to TRBJ1-5; a weak D assignment points to TRBD1 (6 bases agree). The DNA sequence reads TGTGCCAGCAGCTTAGATTCAGGGGCAGAGAGGGTGCGGCATTTT. This gives the protein CASSLDSGAERVRHF.